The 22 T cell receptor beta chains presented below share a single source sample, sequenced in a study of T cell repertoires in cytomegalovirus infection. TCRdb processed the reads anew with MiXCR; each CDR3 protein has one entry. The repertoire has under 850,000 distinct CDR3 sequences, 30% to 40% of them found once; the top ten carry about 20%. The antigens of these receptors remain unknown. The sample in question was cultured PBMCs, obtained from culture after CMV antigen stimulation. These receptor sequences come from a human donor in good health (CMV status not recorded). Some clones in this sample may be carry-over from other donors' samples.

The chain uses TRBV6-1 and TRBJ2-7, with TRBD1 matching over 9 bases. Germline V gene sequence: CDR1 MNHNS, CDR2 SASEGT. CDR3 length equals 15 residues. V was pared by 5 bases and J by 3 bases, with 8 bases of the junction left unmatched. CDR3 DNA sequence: TGTGCCAGCAGTTGGGGGACAGGGTCCGACTACGAGCAGTACTTC. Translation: CASSWGTGSDYEQYF.

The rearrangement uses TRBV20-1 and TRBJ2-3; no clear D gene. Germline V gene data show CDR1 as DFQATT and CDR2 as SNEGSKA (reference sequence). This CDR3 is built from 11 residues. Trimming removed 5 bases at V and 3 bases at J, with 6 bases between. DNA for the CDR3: TGCAGTGCTGTTTTAACAGATACGCAGTATTTT. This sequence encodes CSAVLTDTQYF.

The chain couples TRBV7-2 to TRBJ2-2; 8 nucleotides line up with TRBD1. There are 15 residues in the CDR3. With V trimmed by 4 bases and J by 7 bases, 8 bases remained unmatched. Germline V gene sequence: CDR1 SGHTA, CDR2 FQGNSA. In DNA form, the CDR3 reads TGTGCCAGCAGCTCGCGGACAGGGACGGGCGGGGAGCTGTTTTTT. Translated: CASSSRTGTGGELFF.

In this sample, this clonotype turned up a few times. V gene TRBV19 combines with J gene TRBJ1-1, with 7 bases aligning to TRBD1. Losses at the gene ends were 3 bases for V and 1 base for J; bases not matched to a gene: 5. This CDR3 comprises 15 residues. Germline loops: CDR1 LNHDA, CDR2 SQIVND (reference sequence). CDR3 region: CASSIKWTGNTEAFF. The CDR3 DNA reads TGTGCCAGTAGTATTAAGTGGACAGGGAACACTGAAGCTTTCTTT.

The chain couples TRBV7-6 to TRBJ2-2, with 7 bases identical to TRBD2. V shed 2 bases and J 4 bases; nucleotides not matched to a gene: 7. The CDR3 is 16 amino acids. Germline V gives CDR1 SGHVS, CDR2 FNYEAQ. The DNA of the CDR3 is TGTGCCAGCAGCTTACGTGGGGAGGGTGGCACCGGGGAGCTGTTTTTT. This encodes CASSLRGEGGTGELFF.

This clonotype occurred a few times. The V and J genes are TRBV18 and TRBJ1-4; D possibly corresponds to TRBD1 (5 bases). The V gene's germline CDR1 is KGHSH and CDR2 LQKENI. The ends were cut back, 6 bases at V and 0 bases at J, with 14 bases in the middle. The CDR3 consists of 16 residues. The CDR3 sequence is CASSLGTLATNEKLFF. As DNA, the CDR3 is TGTGCCAGCTCTCTTGGGACCCTTGCAACTAATGAAAAACTGTTTTTT.

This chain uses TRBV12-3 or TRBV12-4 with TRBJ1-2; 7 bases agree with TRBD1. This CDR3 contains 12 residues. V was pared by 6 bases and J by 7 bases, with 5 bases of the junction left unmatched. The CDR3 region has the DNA TGTGCCAGCAGGACAGGGTTCAGTGGCTACACCTTC. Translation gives CASRTGFSGYTF.

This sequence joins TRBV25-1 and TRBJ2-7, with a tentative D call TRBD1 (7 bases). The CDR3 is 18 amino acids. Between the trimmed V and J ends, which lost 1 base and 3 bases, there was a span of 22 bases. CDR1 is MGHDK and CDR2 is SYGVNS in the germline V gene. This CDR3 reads CASSEWEVGDRKDYEQYF. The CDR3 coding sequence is TGTGCCAGCAGTGAATGGGAGGTGGGGGACAGAAAAGACTACGAGCAGTACTTC.

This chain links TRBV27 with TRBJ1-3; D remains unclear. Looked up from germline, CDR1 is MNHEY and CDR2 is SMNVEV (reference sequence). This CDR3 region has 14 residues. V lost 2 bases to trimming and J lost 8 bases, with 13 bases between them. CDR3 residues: CASSLDPFDDTIYF. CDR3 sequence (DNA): TGTGCCAGCAGTTTAGATCCATTTGACGACACCATATATTTT.

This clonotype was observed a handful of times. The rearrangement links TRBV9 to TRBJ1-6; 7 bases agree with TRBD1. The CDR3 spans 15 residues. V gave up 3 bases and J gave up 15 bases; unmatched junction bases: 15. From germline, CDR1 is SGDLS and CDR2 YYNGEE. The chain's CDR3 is CASSASPGQRKGLHF. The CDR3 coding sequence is TGTGCCAGCAGCGCCAGTCCGGGACAGAGAAAAGGCCTCCACTTT.

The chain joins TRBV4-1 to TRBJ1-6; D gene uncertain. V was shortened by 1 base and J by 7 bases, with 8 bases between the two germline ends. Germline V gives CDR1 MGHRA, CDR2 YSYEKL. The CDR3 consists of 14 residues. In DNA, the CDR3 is TGCGCCAGCAGCCAAGCCGCCTTGAATTCACCCCTCCACTTT. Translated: CASSQAALNSPLHF.

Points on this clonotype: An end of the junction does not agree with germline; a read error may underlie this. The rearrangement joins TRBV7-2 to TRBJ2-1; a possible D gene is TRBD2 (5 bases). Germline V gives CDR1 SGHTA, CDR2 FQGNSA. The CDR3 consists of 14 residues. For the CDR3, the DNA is TGTGCCAGCAGTTTAGCGAGCGCATACAATGAGCAGTTCTTC. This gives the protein CASSLASAYNEQFF.

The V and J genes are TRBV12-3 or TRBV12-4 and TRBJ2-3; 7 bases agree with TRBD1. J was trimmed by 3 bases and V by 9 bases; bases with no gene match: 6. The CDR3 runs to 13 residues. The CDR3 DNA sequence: TGTGCCAGGGAAAACAGGGGTACAGATACGCAGTATTTT. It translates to CARENRGTDTQYF.

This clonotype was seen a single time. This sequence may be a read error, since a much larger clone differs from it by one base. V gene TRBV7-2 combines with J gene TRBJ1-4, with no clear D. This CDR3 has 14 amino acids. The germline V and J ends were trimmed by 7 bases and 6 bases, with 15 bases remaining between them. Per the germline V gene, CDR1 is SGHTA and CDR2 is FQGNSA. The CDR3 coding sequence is TGTGCCAGCAACCTGGGTTCCTCCCATGAAAAACTGTTTTTT. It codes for CASNLGSSHEKLFF. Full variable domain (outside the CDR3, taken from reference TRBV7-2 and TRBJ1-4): GAGVSQSPSNKVTEKGKDVELRCDPISGHTALYWYRQSLGQGLEFLIYFQGNSAPDKSGLPSDRFSAERTGGSVSTLTIQRTQQEDSAVYLCASNLGSSHEKLFFGSGTQLSVL.

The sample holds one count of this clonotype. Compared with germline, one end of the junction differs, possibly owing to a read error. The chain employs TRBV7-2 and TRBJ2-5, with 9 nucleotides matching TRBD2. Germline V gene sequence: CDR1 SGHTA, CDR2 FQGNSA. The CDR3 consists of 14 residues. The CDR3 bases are TGTGCCGGCAGCTTTCAGCGGGGGGAAGAGACCCAGTACTTC. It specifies CAGSFQRGEETQYF.

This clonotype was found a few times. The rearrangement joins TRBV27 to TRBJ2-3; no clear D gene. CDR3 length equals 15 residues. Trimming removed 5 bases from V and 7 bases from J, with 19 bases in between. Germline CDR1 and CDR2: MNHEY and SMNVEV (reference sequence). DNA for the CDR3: TGTGCCAGCAGTCCCCCCCCCTTTTGGGTAAATACGCAGTATTTT. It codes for CASSPPPFWVNTQYF.

The CDR3, as DNA: TGTGCCAGCAGCCCGACCGGGACAGTTTATGGCTACACCTTC. Translation gives CASSPTGTVYGYTF. This sequence joins TRBV5-5 and TRBJ1-2; 7 nucleotides match TRBD1. The CDR3 has 14 amino acids. Germline V gene lookup returns CDR1 SGHKS and CDR2 YYEKEE (reference sequence). Unmatched junction bases numbered 8, after V lost 4 bases and J lost 5 bases.

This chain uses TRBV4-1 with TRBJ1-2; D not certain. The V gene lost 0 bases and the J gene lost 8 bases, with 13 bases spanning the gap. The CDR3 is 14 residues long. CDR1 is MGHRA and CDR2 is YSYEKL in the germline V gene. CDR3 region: CASSQDGGPWGYTF. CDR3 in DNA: TGCGCCAGCAGCCAAGATGGAGGGCCCTGGGGCTACACCTTC.

Written as DNA, the CDR3 is TGTGCCAGCAGTCTAGGACAGGGGGCGCTTGGAGAGACCCAGTACTTC. Its translation: CASSLGQGALGETQYF. This chain links TRBV5-6 with TRBJ2-5, with 11 positions matching TRBD1. The CDR3 totals 16 residues. J gave up 4 bases and V 5 bases, and 10 bases lay outside the gene matches. CDR1 and CDR2 from the germline V gene are SGHDT and YYEEEE.

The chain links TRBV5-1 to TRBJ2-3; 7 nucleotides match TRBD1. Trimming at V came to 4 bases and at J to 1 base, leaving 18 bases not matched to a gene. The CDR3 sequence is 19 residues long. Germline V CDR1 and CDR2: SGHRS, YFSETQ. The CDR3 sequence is CASSKTGSGTVSRTDTQYF. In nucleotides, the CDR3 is TGCGCCAGCAGCAAAACCGGTTCCGGGACAGTCTCCCGCACAGATACGCAGTATTTT.

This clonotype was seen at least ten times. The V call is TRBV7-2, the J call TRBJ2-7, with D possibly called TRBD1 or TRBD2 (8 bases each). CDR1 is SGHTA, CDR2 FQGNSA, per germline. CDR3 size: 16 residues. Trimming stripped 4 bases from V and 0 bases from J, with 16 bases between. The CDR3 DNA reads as TGTGCCAGCAGCTCAGGGGGCGGGAGGAGCTCCTACGAGCAGTACTTC. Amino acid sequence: CASSSGGGRSSYEQYF.

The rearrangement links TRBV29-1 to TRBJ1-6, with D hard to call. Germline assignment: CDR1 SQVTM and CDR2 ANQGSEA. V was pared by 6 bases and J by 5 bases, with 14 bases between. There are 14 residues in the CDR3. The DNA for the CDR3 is TGCAGCGTGAAGACCGGTGCAGATAATTCACCCCTCCACTTT. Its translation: CSVKTGADNSPLHF.